Listed below are T cell receptor beta chains from one sample, sequenced in a study of shared clonotypes between healthy human individuals. The data were produced by immunoSEQ multiplex PCR, yet TCRdb's version contains in-frame clones alone and is incomplete. The table shows about 610,000 clones, with approximately 96% occurring only once. The sequenced sample was naive CD8+ T cells sorted from blood. Receptors were obtained from a woman aged 25 to 45 in good health. Each CDR3 is given with its conserved first and last residue. A D gene is named only where the DNA matches it firmly. Size is stated for part of the rows, as once, few or many counts, or as a class when the clone is expanded.

d_call: TRBD2; v_call: TRBV16; clone_size: .; j_call: TRBJ2-5; cdr3_nt: TGTGCCAGCAGCCCAACGCGGGAGGGGAGAGAGACCCAGTACTTC; cdr3_aa: CASSPTREGRETQYF
d_call: TRBD2; v_call: TRBV4-1; clone_size: .; j_call: TRBJ2-3; cdr3_nt: TGCGCCAGCAGCTCGGTCGGGTCTAGCGGATTCACAGATACGCAGTATTTT; cdr3_aa: CASSSVGSSGFTDTQYF
d_call: .; v_call: TRBV29-1; clone_size: .; j_call: TRBJ2-5; cdr3_nt: TGCAGCGTCGTTGACAACCAAGAGACCCAGTACTTC; cdr3_aa: CSVVDNQETQYF
d_call: TRBD2; v_call: TRBV28; clone_size: .; j_call: TRBJ2-1; cdr3_nt: TGTGCCAGCACCCAGCGGGGGGGCAACAATGAGCAGTTCTTC; cdr3_aa: CASTQRGGNNEQFF
d_call: .; v_call: TRBV29-1; clone_size: .; j_call: TRBJ1-3; cdr3_nt: TGCAGCGTTGAAGGAACGGGCCCTTATGGAAACACCATATATTTT; cdr3_aa: CSVEGTGPYGNTIYF
d_call: .; v_call: TRBV19; clone_size: .; j_call: TRBJ2-5; cdr3_nt: TGTGCCAGTAGTATAGACGGCGAAGAGACCCAGTACTTC; cdr3_aa: CASSIDGEETQYF
d_call: TRBD2; v_call: TRBV19; clone_size: .; j_call: TRBJ2-1; cdr3_nt: TGTGCCAGTAGTCTGGGACTAGCGGATAACAATGAGCAGTTCTTC; cdr3_aa: CASSLGLADNNEQFF
d_call: .; v_call: TRBV6-5; clone_size: .; j_call: TRBJ2-3; cdr3_nt: TGTGCCAGCAGTTACTCGAGCGAGCGGTTCACAGATACGCAGTATTTT; cdr3_aa: CASSYSSERFTDTQYF
d_call: TRBD1; v_call: TRBV5-4; clone_size: .; j_call: TRBJ2-7; cdr3_nt: TGTGCCAGCAGCTTGACAGGGGGTGGGGAGCAGTACTTC; cdr3_aa: CASSLTGGGEQYF
d_call: .; v_call: TRBV27; clone_size: .; j_call: TRBJ2-3; cdr3_nt: TGTGCCAGCAGTTTACGTCTAGCGAGTTACACAGATACGCAGTATTTT; cdr3_aa: CASSLRLASYTDTQYF
d_call: .; v_call: TRBV27; clone_size: .; j_call: TRBJ1-6; cdr3_nt: TGTGCCAGCAGTCAAACAGGGATGAATTCACCCCTCCACTTT; cdr3_aa: CASSQTGMNSPLHF
d_call: TRBD2; v_call: TRBV4-2; clone_size: .; j_call: TRBJ2-1; cdr3_nt: TGTGCCAGCAGCCAATCTGGGGGACTAGCGGAAATGATCAATGAGCAGTTCTTC; cdr3_aa: CASSQSGGLAEMINEQFF
d_call: .; v_call: TRBV9; clone_size: .; j_call: TRBJ2-7; cdr3_nt: TGTGCCAGCAGCGGCTCGGGGAGAGCGGGTTCCTACGAGCAGTACTTC; cdr3_aa: CASSGSGRAGSYEQYF
d_call: TRBD1; v_call: TRBV7-9; clone_size: few; j_call: TRBJ2-6; cdr3_nt: TGTGCCAGCAGCAACCAGGGGGCGGCTGGGGCCAACGTCCTGACTTTC; cdr3_aa: CASSNQGAAGANVLTF
d_call: TRBD1; v_call: TRBV4-2; clone_size: .; j_call: TRBJ2-3; cdr3_nt: TGTGCCAGCAGCCCACCGGACAGGGCCGATACGCAGTATTTT; cdr3_aa: CASSPPDRADTQYF
d_call: .; v_call: TRBV7-2; clone_size: .; j_call: TRBJ1-1; cdr3_nt: TGTGCCAGCAGCTTAGGGGTGGGCACTGAAGCTTTCTTT; cdr3_aa: CASSLGVGTEAFF
d_call: .; v_call: TRBV27; clone_size: .; j_call: TRBJ2-2; cdr3_nt: TGTGCCAGCGGCCCTGGGAGCTTACCGAACACCGGGGAGCTGTTTTTT; cdr3_aa: CASGPGSLPNTGELFF
d_call: .; v_call: TRBV5-1; clone_size: few; j_call: TRBJ2-5; cdr3_nt: TGCGCCAGCAGCCTACACAGGGGAGGAGACCAAGAGACCCAGTACTTC; cdr3_aa: CASSLHRGGDQETQYF
d_call: TRBD2; v_call: TRBV9; clone_size: .; j_call: TRBJ2-7; cdr3_nt: TGTGCCAGCAGCGTCGGCGGGAGCTACGAGCAGTACTTC; cdr3_aa: CASSVGGSYEQYF
d_call: TRBD2; v_call: TRBV6-5; clone_size: .; j_call: TRBJ2-7; cdr3_nt: TGTGCCAGCAGTTCCAGCGGGAGCTACGAGCAGTACTTC; cdr3_aa: CASSSSGSYEQYF
d_call: .; v_call: TRBV4-1; clone_size: .; j_call: TRBJ2-6; cdr3_nt: TGCGCCAGCAGCGGTCAACGAGAACCACAAAGTCGGGCCAACGTCCTGACTTTC; cdr3_aa: CASSGQREPQSRANVLTF
d_call: .; v_call: TRBV28; clone_size: .; j_call: TRBJ1-6; cdr3_nt: TGTGCCAGCAGATTAGCCAGGGGCGCCTATTCACCCCTCCACTTT; cdr3_aa: CASRLARGAYSPLHF
d_call: .; v_call: TRBV27; clone_size: .; j_call: TRBJ1-2; cdr3_nt: TGTGCCACCTCAATCACAGGGTCATCATTCTACACCTTC; cdr3_aa: CATSITGSSFYTF
d_call: TRBD2; v_call: TRBV28; clone_size: .; j_call: TRBJ2-1; cdr3_nt: TGTGCCAGCACCATTCCGGGGGGTAAAAATGAGCAGTTCTTC; cdr3_aa: CASTIPGGKNEQFF
d_call: .; v_call: TRBV21-1; clone_size: .; j_call: TRBJ2-4; cdr3_nt: TGTGCCAGCAGCAAAGTAGGGGTGATGAGACTAGCGATTAACCTTACTCTAGCCAAAAACATTCAGTACTTC; cdr3_aa: CASSKVGVMRLAINLTLAKNIQYF
d_call: TRBD2; v_call: TRBV7-9; clone_size: .; j_call: TRBJ2-3; cdr3_nt: TGTGCCAGCAGCTTACCGGGACTAGCGGTTAGGCCAGATACGCAGTATTTT; cdr3_aa: CASSLPGLAVRPDTQYF
d_call: .; v_call: TRBV15; clone_size: .; j_call: TRBJ2-1; cdr3_nt: TGTGCCACCAGCAATGTGGACGGCTCCTACAATGAGCAGTTCTTC; cdr3_aa: CATSNVDGSYNEQFF
d_call: .; v_call: TRBV19; clone_size: .; j_call: TRBJ1-5; cdr3_nt: TGTGCCAGTAGTATAAGCAATCAGCCCCAGCATTTT; cdr3_aa: CASSISNQPQHF
d_call: .; v_call: TRBV7-9; clone_size: .; j_call: TRBJ2-3; cdr3_nt: TGTGCCAGCAGCTTAGAATTTGTGGCTAGCGACTATACGCAGTATTTT; cdr3_aa: CASSLEFVASDYTQYF
d_call: .; v_call: TRBV4-1; clone_size: .; j_call: TRBJ2-5; cdr3_nt: TGCGCCAGCAGCCAACGTTTTACAGGGACAGAGACCCAGTACTTC; cdr3_aa: CASSQRFTGTETQYF
d_call: TRBD2; v_call: TRBV28; clone_size: .; j_call: TRBJ2-3; cdr3_nt: TGTGCCGCCGCGGGGGGACTAATCCCCGATACGCAGTATTTT; cdr3_aa: CAAAGGLIPDTQYF
d_call: TRBD2; v_call: TRBV27; clone_size: .; j_call: TRBJ2-7; cdr3_nt: TGTGCCAGCAGTTGGGGCCGGGGACTAGCGGGAGGCCCCGCCTACGAGCAGTACTTC; cdr3_aa: CASSWGRGLAGGPAYEQYF
d_call: .; v_call: TRBV9; clone_size: .; j_call: TRBJ2-3; cdr3_nt: TGTGCCAGCAGCGTAGACAGTCTGGATACGCAGTATTTT; cdr3_aa: CASSVDSLDTQYF
d_call: .; v_call: TRBV28; clone_size: .; j_call: TRBJ2-7; cdr3_nt: TGTGCCAGCAGTTTCCGGGGAGGTCGCTCCTACGAGCAGTACTTC; cdr3_aa: CASSFRGGRSYEQYF
d_call: .; v_call: TRBV5-6; clone_size: .; j_call: TRBJ2-7; cdr3_nt: TGTGCCAGCAGCTCCAAGTCTCTAGCGATTTCGTCCTACGAGCAGTACTTC; cdr3_aa: CASSSKSLAISSYEQYF
d_call: .; v_call: TRBV27; clone_size: .; j_call: TRBJ2-7; cdr3_nt: TGTGCCAGCAGTCCCCGAGGCACGAACCCCTACGAGCAGTACTTC; cdr3_aa: CASSPRGTNPYEQYF
d_call: .; v_call: TRBV14; clone_size: .; j_call: TRBJ2-7; cdr3_nt: TGTGCCAGCAGCCCTAACCTGGGCGAGCAGTACTTC; cdr3_aa: CASSPNLGEQYF
d_call: .; v_call: TRBV28; clone_size: once; j_call: TRBJ1-5; cdr3_nt: TGTGCCAGCAACCTTGTCGGACAGAGCAATCAGCCCCAGCATTTT; cdr3_aa: CASNLVGQSNQPQHF
d_call: TRBD2; v_call: TRBV9; clone_size: .; j_call: TRBJ2-2; cdr3_nt: TGTGCCAGCAGCGCCCTAGCGGGAACTGACACCGGGGAGCTGTTTTTT; cdr3_aa: CASSALAGTDTGELFF
d_call: .; v_call: TRBV2; clone_size: .; j_call: TRBJ2-7; cdr3_nt: TGTGCCACCAGCCAAGACCTGCGGTACTTC; cdr3_aa: CATSQDLRYF
d_call: TRBD1; v_call: TRBV11-2; clone_size: .; j_call: TRBJ1-2; cdr3_nt: TGTGCCAGCAGCTTAGAGGGGACAGGCTATGGCTACACCTTC; cdr3_aa: CASSLEGTGYGYTF
d_call: .; v_call: TRBV7-9; clone_size: .; j_call: TRBJ2-3; cdr3_nt: TGTGCCAGCAGCCCCAGGATCGAGCGGAGCACAGATACGCAGTATTTT; cdr3_aa: CASSPRIERSTDTQYF
d_call: TRBD1; v_call: TRBV10-3; clone_size: .; j_call: TRBJ1-3; cdr3_nt: TGTGCCATCAGTGAGTCCTGGGACAGGGATGGAAACACCATATATTTT; cdr3_aa: CAISESWDRDGNTIYF
d_call: .; v_call: TRBV7-6; clone_size: .; j_call: TRBJ1-3; cdr3_nt: TGTGCCAGCAGCCACACAGGGACTGGAAACACCATATATTTT; cdr3_aa: CASSHTGTGNTIYF
d_call: TRBD1; v_call: TRBV5-4; clone_size: .; j_call: TRBJ1-2; cdr3_nt: TGTGCCAGCAGATCAGACAGGGAGTTTGACTACACCTTC; cdr3_aa: CASRSDREFDYTF
d_call: TRBD2; v_call: TRBV7-9; clone_size: .; j_call: TRBJ2-3; cdr3_nt: TGTGCCAGCAGTTACGGACTAGCGGGAGTCAGCACAGATACGCAGTATTTT; cdr3_aa: CASSYGLAGVSTDTQYF
d_call: .; v_call: TRBV5-5; clone_size: .; j_call: TRBJ2-7; cdr3_nt: TGTGCCAGCAGTATCCTGGGGACTGCCTCCTACGAGCAGTACTTC; cdr3_aa: CASSILGTASYEQYF
d_call: .; v_call: TRBV27; clone_size: .; j_call: TRBJ1-1; cdr3_nt: TGTGCCAGCAACCCCACGGTCAGCTCCCGTACAATGGGGGTGAACACTGAAGCTTTCTTT; cdr3_aa: CASNPTVSSRTMGVNTEAFF
d_call: .; v_call: TRBV28; clone_size: .; j_call: TRBJ1-5; cdr3_nt: TGTGCCAGCAGTTTACGAGACAGCAATCAGCCCCAGCATTTT; cdr3_aa: CASSLRDSNQPQHF
d_call: .; v_call: TRBV5-1; clone_size: .; j_call: TRBJ1-2; cdr3_nt: TGCGCCAGCAGCACCGATTATGGCTACACCTTC; cdr3_aa: CASSTDYGYTF
d_call: .; v_call: TRBV4-1; clone_size: .; j_call: TRBJ2-1; cdr3_nt: TGCGCCAGCAGGGGCGGAAACTCCTACAATGAGCAGTTCTTC; cdr3_aa: CASRGGNSYNEQFF
d_call: .; v_call: TRBV28; clone_size: .; j_call: TRBJ2-6; cdr3_nt: TGTGCCAGCAGTTTATCCCCGGGGGTCAGTCTTGAGGGGCGCTGGGCTGGGGCCAACGTCCTGACTTTC; cdr3_aa: CASSLSPGVSLEGRWAGANVLTF
d_call: .; v_call: TRBV27; clone_size: once; j_call: TRBJ1-5; cdr3_nt: TGTGCCAGCAGTTTCCGGGGAGGTCAGCCCCAGCATTTT; cdr3_aa: CASSFRGGQPQHF
d_call: TRBD1; v_call: TRBV29-1; clone_size: .; j_call: TRBJ1-1; cdr3_nt: TGCAGCGTTGAACGGTGGACAGGGGTAACTGAAGCTTTCTTT; cdr3_aa: CSVERWTGVTEAFF
d_call: .; v_call: TRBV7-9; clone_size: .; j_call: TRBJ2-7; cdr3_nt: TGTGCCAGCAGCTCCCCAGGGACCTACGAGCAGTACTTC; cdr3_aa: CASSSPGTYEQYF
d_call: .; v_call: TRBV29-1; clone_size: .; j_call: TRBJ2-7; cdr3_nt: TGCAGCGTTGAAGGTGGGACCTCCTACGAGCAGTACTTC; cdr3_aa: CSVEGGTSYEQYF
d_call: TRBD1; v_call: TRBV12-5; clone_size: .; j_call: TRBJ2-2; cdr3_nt: TGTGCTAGTGCTGGACAGGGCAGCCCCGGGGAGCTGTTTTTT; cdr3_aa: CASAGQGSPGELFF
d_call: TRBD2; v_call: TRBV30; clone_size: .; j_call: TRBJ2-3; cdr3_nt: TGTGCCTGGAGTCCCCTACTAGCGAATACGCAGTATTTT; cdr3_aa: CAWSPLLANTQYF
d_call: TRBD1; v_call: TRBV27; clone_size: .; j_call: TRBJ1-2; cdr3_nt: TGTGCCAGCAGTTATTTGGGCCGGGGACAGTACTATGGCTACACCTTC; cdr3_aa: CASSYLGRGQYYGYTF
d_call: .; v_call: TRBV28; clone_size: .; j_call: TRBJ2-3; cdr3_nt: TGTGCCAGCAGTTTCGAGTTAGATACGCAGTATTTT; cdr3_aa: CASSFELDTQYF